Presented here are 25 T cell receptor beta chains from one specimen sequenced in a study of T cell clones after liver transplantation (dated by TCRdb to between 2018 and 2021). The meaning of the sample's time point label: pre-transplant. Library preparation was by the immunoSEQ multiplex PCR assay. Not all clones reach the TCRdb copy of this immuneACCESS table, which keeps in-frame sequences only. Checked studies attribute under half of the gap to unresolved V genes and leave the rest unexplained. The sample table contains around 6,100 clones; only one count was recorded for around 85% of them. Just over 35% of the sample goes to the ten largest clones. The material was CD8+ T cells from blood, obtained before liver transplant. The receptors stem from a human donor who received a liver transplant.

The chain joins TRBV19 to TRBJ2-1; 9 positions match TRBD2. CDR1 is LNHDA and CDR2 is SQIVND in the germline V gene (reference sequence). The CDR3 covers 11 residues. J was trimmed by 10 bases and V by 10 bases; bases with no gene match: 5. The CDR3 DNA sequence: TGTGCCACCCTAGCGGGGACCGAGCAGTTCTTC. Its protein product is CATLAGTEQFF.

This chain links TRBV10-3 with TRBJ2-3, with TRBD1 as a possible D gene (6 bases). The CDR3 is 14 amino acids. Trimming pared 6 bases from V and 0 bases from J, leaving 10 bases between. Germline V gene lookup returns CDR1 ENHRY and CDR2 SYGVKD. In nucleotides, the CDR3 is TGTGCCATCAGACAGGGATCTAGCACAGATACGCAGTATTTT. Encoded protein: CAIRQGSSTDTQYF.

The chain carries TRBV4-2 and TRBJ1-2, with D possibly matching TRBD1 (5 bases). Trimming took 6 bases from V and 7 from J, leaving 12 bases between them. Germline V gene sequence: CDR1 LGHNA, CDR2 YNFKEQ. This CDR3 region has 12 residues. The CDR3 sequence: CASRGGSPGYTF. The CDR3 nucleotides read TGTGCCAGCAGGGGGGGGTCTCCTGGCTACACCTTC.

This rearrangement joins TRBV4-3 to TRBJ2-5; 7 nucleotides match TRBD2. After removal of 0 bases from V and 5 bases from J, the junction contained 6 bases not matched to a gene. This CDR3 spans 15 amino acids. The germline V gene encodes CDR1 LGHNA and CDR2 YSLEER. CDR3 region: CASSQEWGGVETQYF. For the CDR3, the DNA is TGCGCCAGCAGCCAAGAATGGGGGGGGGTGGAGACCCAGTACTTC.

This chain links TRBV5-6 with TRBJ2-2, with D tentatively TRBD1 or TRBD2 (5 bases each). The CDR3 loop spans 13 amino acids. Trimming pared 1 base from V and 8 bases from J, leaving 9 bases between. Germline CDR1 reads SGHDT; CDR2 reads YYEEEE. CDR3 protein: CASSLRGPGELFF. As DNA, the CDR3 is TGTGCCAGCAGCTTGCGGGGACCAGGGGAGCTGTTTTTT.

This clone occurred a few times. The chain employs TRBV7-9 and TRBJ2-5; D might be TRBD1 or TRBD2, each matching 6 bases. The germline V gene encodes CDR1 SEHNR and CDR2 FQNEAQ (reference sequence). The CDR3 consists of 13 residues. V gave up 4 bases and J gave up 13 bases, with 19 bases separating them. The CDR3 loop is CASSSLLRGLAYF. As DNA, the CDR3 is TGTGCCAGCAGCTCATTATTACGGGGGCTCGCGTACTTC.

CDR3 loop: CASSSLLDTGELFF. CDR3 sequence (DNA): TGTGCCAGCAGCTCACTACTAGACACCGGGGAGCTGTTTTTT. The rearrangement joins TRBV7-3 to TRBJ2-2; weak D call: TRBD2 (5 bases). Germline V CDR1 and CDR2: SGHTA, FQGTGA. Trimming cost V 4 bases and J 3 bases, with 9 bases left between them. The CDR3 sequence is 14 residues long.

This clone has just one count. A read error is the likely source, as a far larger clone sits one nucleotide away. The chain carries TRBV11-2 and TRBJ1-2; weak D call: TRBD1 (5 bases). CDR3 length: 13 residues. CDR1 SGHAT and CDR2 FQNNGV come from the germline V gene. Between the trimmed V and J ends, which lost 5 bases and 4 bases, there was a span of 11 bases. The CDR3 DNA reads as TGTGCCAGCAGCCAAGACGACAGCTATGGCTACACCTTC. Translated, it gives CASSQDDSYGYTF.

The J gene is TRBJ1-1, the V gene TRBV20-1; D is unresolved. V lost 8 bases, J lost 2 bases, and 9 bases lay in between. The CDR3 covers 11 residues. Per germline, CDR1 DFQATT and CDR2 SNEGSKA (reference sequence). The CDR3 coding sequence is TGCAGTCCCCGGGGAAACACTGAAGCTTTCTTT. Encoded protein: CSPRGNTEAFF.

This chain links TRBV27 with TRBJ1-2; D possibly corresponds to TRBD1 (5 bases). This CDR3 spans 13 amino acids. Trimming took off 6 bases at V and 6 bases at J, with 14 bases between the two ends. Germline CDR1 MNHEY, CDR2 SMNVEV (reference sequence). DNA for the CDR3: TGTGCCAGCAGACCGGGGCCGCCTAATGGCTACACCTTC. It yields the protein CASRPGPPNGYTF.

The chain joins TRBV6-5 to TRBJ2-7; D possibly corresponds to TRBD1 (5 bases). Germline V gene sequence: CDR1 MNHEY, CDR2 SVGAGI. There are 14 residues in the CDR3. The germline V and J ends were trimmed by 6 bases and 4 bases, with 16 bases remaining between them. The CDR3 here is CASSGGTGKYEQYF. CDR3 nucleotides: TGTGCCAGCAGCGGTGGTACAGGCAAGTACGAGCAGTACTTC.

The chain carries TRBV6-6 and TRBJ1-1, with TRBD1 matching over 8 bases. CDR3 size: 14 residues. Unmatched junction bases numbered 7, after V lost 5 bases and J lost 5 bases. Germline loops: CDR1 MNHNY, CDR2 SVGAGI (reference sequence). The CDR3 DNA reads TGTGCCAGCAGTACCACAGGGGGACAAACTGAAGCTTTCTTT. It is translated as CASSTTGGQTEAFF.

In this sample, this clone turned up a few times. The V call is TRBV7-8, the J call TRBJ2-7, with 8 bases matching TRBD2. Trimming removed 6 bases from V and 0 bases from J; junction bases left unmatched: 16. The CDR3 is 18 amino acids. CDR1 is SGHVS and CDR2 is FQNEAQ in the germline V gene. CDR3 DNA: TGTGCCAGCAGGGACAGAGCGGGAGCAGACTCTATCTCCTACGAGCAGTACTTC. It is translated as CASRDRAGADSISYEQYF.

The J gene is TRBJ2-3, the V gene TRBV7-6, with D possibly matching TRBD1 (5 bases). Trimming left V 5 bases short and J 4 bases short, with 13 bases between. Germline V lookup: CDR1 SGHVS, CDR2 FNYEAQ. This CDR3 spans 14 amino acids. Here the CDR3 reads CASSRDSIADTQYF. For the CDR3, the DNA is TGTGCCAGCAGCCGCGACAGCATAGCAGATACGCAGTATTTT.

J is TRBJ2-1 and V is TRBV7-6; TRBD1 is a possible D gene (5 bases). Germline assignment: CDR1 SGHVS and CDR2 FNYEAQ. Trimming pared 5 bases from V and 7 bases from J, leaving 9 bases between. The CDR3 covers 12 residues. The CDR3 reads CASSQDSNEQFF. The CDR3 region has the DNA TGTGCCAGCAGCCAAGACAGTAATGAGCAGTTCTTC.

The chain couples TRBV5-6 to TRBJ2-7; TRBD2 agrees at 12 bases. V lost 4 bases to trimming and J lost 2 bases; unmatched junction nucleotides: 7. The CDR3 consists of 16 residues. The germline V gene encodes CDR1 SGHDT and CDR2 YYEEEE. The chain's CDR3 is CASSKLAGGLTYEQYF. The DNA for the CDR3 is TGTGCCAGCAGCAAACTAGCGGGGGGCCTTACCTACGAGCAGTACTTC.

The chain couples TRBV6-5 to TRBJ1-5; TRBD1 agrees at 8 bases. J was trimmed by 7 bases and V by 1 base; bases with no gene match: 3. The germline CDR1 and CDR2 sequences are MNHEY and SVGAGI. The CDR3 has 14 residues. Written as DNA, the CDR3 is TGTGCCAGCAGTTACTTACAGGGGGAACAGCCCCAGCATTTT. Translating gives CASSYLQGEQPQHF.

The V call is TRBV7-9, the J call TRBJ2-3; a possible D gene is TRBD1 (6 bases). Germline CDR1 and CDR2: SEHNR and FQNEAQ (reference sequence). V gave up 1 base and J gave up 5 bases, with 16 bases separating them. This CDR3 spans 16 amino acids. CDR3 nucleotide sequence: TGTGCCAGCAGCTTAGGGACAGTAAAACAGAGAGATACGCAGTATTTT. The encoded protein is CASSLGTVKQRDTQYF.

This chain links TRBV19 with TRBJ1-5; tentative D call: TRBD1 (5 bases). Trimming took 5 bases from V and 6 from J, leaving 11 bases between them. There are 13 residues in the CDR3. Germline values: CDR1 LNHDA, CDR2 SQIVND (reference sequence). CDR3 sequence: CASSRQGAQPQHF. CDR3 sequence (DNA): TGTGCCAGTAGTCGCCAGGGTGCTCAGCCCCAGCATTTT.

The rearrangement links TRBV5-1 to TRBJ2-1; TRBD1 is a possible D gene (6 bases). Germline CDR1 and CDR2: SGHRS and YFSETQ. The CDR3 runs 15 residues. Trimming took off 4 bases at V and 8 bases at J, with 19 bases between the two ends. CDR3 nucleotides: TGCGCCAGCAGCCCGGGGACAACGGCCCGGGATGAGCAGTTCTTC. Its protein product is CASSPGTTARDEQFF.

V is TRBV7-2 and J is TRBJ2-5; TRBD2 might be the D (6 bases). The V and J ends lost 2 bases and 4 bases respectively, with 14 bases between them. The CDR3 length is 15 residues. Germline CDR1 reads SGHTA; CDR2 reads FQGNSA. The CDR3 protein is CASSLHPGTGETQYF. CDR3 in DNA: TGTGCCAGCAGCTTACATCCCGGGACTGGAGAGACCCAGTACTTC.

This clone was picked up a small number of times. The V gene is TRBV7-9, the J gene TRBJ1-2; no clear D gene. CDR3 length: 14 amino acids. Trimming took off 6 bases at V and 9 bases at J, with 20 bases between the two ends. CDR1 is SEHNR, CDR2 FQNEAQ, per germline (reference sequence). The CDR3 DNA reads as TGTGCCAGCAGTCCGAGCCCGAATAGATTTCGCTACACCTTC. It codes for CASSPSPNRFRYTF.

The chain recombines TRBV7-3 with TRBJ2-1; no clear D. Trimming removed 2 bases from V and 0 bases from J, with 2 bases in between. Germline CDR1 is SGHTA and CDR2 is FQGTGA. There are 13 residues in the CDR3. CDR3 in amino acids: CASSLGSYNEQFF. The CDR3 coding sequence is TGTGCCAGCAGCTTAGGCTCCTACAATGAGCAGTTCTTC.

The rearrangement uses TRBV10-3 and TRBJ2-7; D is perhaps TRBD1 (5 bases). Trimming shortened V by 6 bases and J by 2 bases, and 20 bases separated the two germline ends. Germline CDR1 is ENHRY and CDR2 is SYGVKD. The CDR3 runs 16 residues. CDR3 nucleotide sequence: TGTGCCATCAGCGATACCCGGCAGGGAAGGGCCTACGAGCAGTACTTC. Protein sequence: CAISDTRQGRAYEQYF.

Only a few counts were recorded for this clone. The chain uses TRBV2 and TRBJ1-6; 7 bases fit TRBD1. Germline-derived CDR1 and CDR2 are SNHLY and FYNNEI. This CDR3 comprises 13 residues. Losses at the gene ends were 7 bases for V and 9 bases for J; bases not matched to a gene: 6. CDR3 DNA sequence: TGTGCCAGCACTCGGGACAGCTCTTCACCCCTCCACTTT. This codes for CASTRDSSSPLHF. Variable domain in full (rest from reference TRBV2 and TRBJ1-6): EPEVTQTPSHQVTQMGQEVILRCVPISNHLYFYWYRQILGQKVEFLVSFYNNEISEKSEIFDDQFSVERPDGSNFTLKIRSTKLEDSAMYFCASTRDSSSPLHFGNGTRLTVT.